These 22 T cell receptor beta chains share one sample of origin, sequenced in a study of shared clonotypes between healthy human individuals. Using immunoSEQ multiplex PCR, the repertoire was profiled, and TCRdb retains in-frame clones only, with some absent. The data contain some 1.5 million clones, roughly 98% of them seen just once; the ten biggest clones take up about 0.45%. Sequencing was carried out using naive CD4+ T cells sorted from blood. The subset was: CD45RA+ positively selected. The source is a man younger than 45 in good health.

The chain couples TRBV6-1 to TRBJ2-3; TRBD1 matches at 10 bases. The junction had 8 bases not matched to a gene; V was cut back by 6 bases and J by 5 bases. Germline lookup yields CDR1 MNHNS and CDR2 SASEGT. The CDR3 has 15 residues. This CDR3 reads CASSLDRGLGDTQYF. The CDR3, as DNA: TGTGCCAGCAGCCTAGACAGGGGGCTGGGAGATACGCAGTATTTT.

This sequence joins TRBV10-3 and TRBJ1-1; 9 nucleotides line up with TRBD1. Germline values: CDR1 ENHRY, CDR2 SYGVKD. The CDR3 is 14 amino acids. Trimming cost V 4 bases and J 8 bases; bases outside gene matches: 8. Here the CDR3 reads CAISVLGQGREAFF. CDR3 nucleotides: TGTGCCATCAGTGTATTGGGACAGGGAAGAGAAGCTTTCTTT.

The chain carries TRBV10-3 and TRBJ2-2, with 11 bases matching TRBD1. V lost 4 bases, J lost 4 bases, and 2 bases stayed unmatched. The CDR3 spans 15 residues. The germline gives CDR1 ENHRY, CDR2 SYGVKD. The CDR3 DNA follows: TGTGCCATCAGTGCGGACAGGGGGCCCACCGGGGAGCTGTTTTTT. The encoded protein is CAISADRGPTGELFF.

The chain links TRBV13 to TRBJ1-1; D call uncertain. This CDR3 is 16 amino acids long. Trimming took off 5 bases at V and 1 base at J, with 17 bases between the two ends. Germline lookup yields CDR1 PRHDT and CDR2 FYEKMQ (reference sequence). The CDR3 nucleotides are TGTGCCAGCAGCCCCCTGGGGAAACAAGGGAACACTGAAGCTTTCTTT. This sequence encodes CASSPLGKQGNTEAFF.

Turning to this clone: The identical CDR3 is also encoded by other nucleotide sequences in the sample. This chain joins TRBV7-9 and TRBJ1-5; 10 bases map to TRBD1. J gave up 4 bases and V 5 bases, and 5 bases lay outside the gene matches. The germline V gene has CDR1 SEHNR and CDR2 FQNEAQ (reference sequence). This CDR3 is 15 amino acids long. This CDR3 is CASSRSGQGNQPQHF. CDR3 nucleotides: TGTGCCAGCAGCAGATCGGGACAGGGGAATCAGCCCCAGCATTTT.

The genes are TRBV27 and TRBJ2-7; no clear D. CDR1 is MNHEY and CDR2 is SMNVEV in the germline V gene (reference sequence). V shed 4 bases and J shed 6 bases, with 16 bases lying between them. CDR3 length: 14 amino acids. Written as DNA, the CDR3 is TGTGCCAGCAGTTCTCTACAGAGTAGGAGCGAGCAGTACTTC. Its protein is CASSSLQSRSEQYF.

The table lists this clone with a count of one. CDR3 sequence reads: CASSVSGLTYEQYF. CDR3 bases: TGTGCCAGCAGTGTGTCAGGGTTAACCTACGAGCAGTACTTC. This chain links TRBV6-6 with TRBJ2-7; weak D call: TRBD1 (5 bases). The CDR3 contains 14 residues. CDR1 is MNHNY, CDR2 SVGAGI, per germline (reference sequence). With 5 bases removed from V and 2 bases from J, the gap between germline ends came to 13 bases.

This clone was counted a single time. This chain uses TRBV19 with TRBJ2-7; D might be TRBD1 (6 bases). From germline, CDR1 is LNHDA and CDR2 SQIVND (reference sequence). There are 13 residues in the CDR3. The germline V and J ends were trimmed by 9 bases and 2 bases, with 14 bases remaining between them. The CDR3, as DNA: TGTGCCAGCTCCGGGACAACCACCTACGAGCAGTACTTC. Protein: CASSGTTTYEQYF. Full variable domain (rest looked up from reference TRBV19 and TRBJ2-7): DGGITQSPKYLFRKEGQNVTLSCEQNLNHDAMYWYRQDPGQGLRLIYYSQIVNDFQKGDIAEGYSVSREKKESFPLTVTSAQKNPTAFYLCASSGTTTYEQYFGPGTRLTVT.

V and J are TRBV5-1 and TRBJ2-2, with D unclear. Germline V lookup: CDR1 SGHRS, CDR2 YFSETQ. The CDR3 consists of 13 residues. With 4 bases removed from V and 5 bases from J, the gap between germline ends came to 9 bases. CDR3 sequence (DNA): TGCGCCAGCAGCGCCCTAGAAACCGGGGAGCTGTTTTTT. This translates into CASSALETGELFF.

This rearrangement joins TRBV7-2 to TRBJ2-5; D possibly corresponds to TRBD2 (6 bases). Trimming removed 5 bases from V and 5 bases from J, with 21 bases in between. From germline, CDR1 is SGHTA and CDR2 FQGNSA. The CDR3 length is 16 residues. The DNA of the CDR3 is TGTGCCAGCAGCCCACGGCGGGGTAGCGCGGCCGAGACCCAGTACTTC. This codes for CASSPRRGSAAETQYF.

On this clone itself: The sample carries other DNA sequences with the same CDR3. The V gene is TRBV9, the J gene TRBJ2-3; D gene ambiguous. Germline V gene data show CDR1 as SGDLS and CDR2 as YYNGEE. CDR3 length equals 15 residues. Trimming took 0 bases from V and 1 from J, leaving 9 bases between them. The chain's CDR3 is CASSVVGWGTDTQYF. The CDR3 DNA reads TGTGCCAGCAGCGTAGTCGGGTGGGGCACAGATACGCAGTATTTT.

This rearrangement joins TRBV9 to TRBJ2-1; D unresolved. Germline V lookup: CDR1 SGDLS, CDR2 YYNGEE. V was shortened by 0 bases and J by 5 bases, with 12 bases between the two germline ends. This CDR3 has 15 residues. The chain's CDR3 is CASSVEGRTNNEQFF. Here the CDR3 DNA reads TGTGCCAGCAGCGTAGAGGGTAGAACGAACAATGAGCAGTTCTTC.

The rearrangement links TRBV6-1 to TRBJ1-1; D is uncertain. Germline V lookup: CDR1 MNHNS, CDR2 SASEGT. V lost 6 bases to trimming and J lost 1 base, with 12 bases between them. CDR3 length equals 14 residues. CDR3 protein: CASSSLGSNTEAFF. Written as DNA, the CDR3 is TGTGCCAGCAGCAGTCTAGGTTCGAACACTGAAGCTTTCTTT.

The chain joins TRBV11-1 to TRBJ2-3; TRBD1 matches 7 bases. J gave up 7 bases and V 4 bases, and 5 bases lay outside the gene matches. The germline V gene encodes CDR1 SGHAT and CDR2 FQDESV (reference sequence). This CDR3 is 13 amino acids long. The CDR3 region is CASSSRTGHTQYF. As DNA, the CDR3 is TGTGCCAGCAGCTCCCGGACAGGCCATACGCAGTATTTT. Complete variable domain (other parts from reference TRBV11-1 and TRBJ2-3): EAEVAQSPRYKITEKSQAVAFWCDPISGHATLYWYRQILGQGPELLVQFQDESVVDDSQLPKDRFSAERLKGVDSTLKIQPAELGDSAMYLCASSSRTGHTQYFGPGTRLTVL.

The J gene is TRBJ2-1, the V gene TRBV11-2; 9 bases line up with TRBD1. The CDR3 is 15 residues long. The junction had 6 bases not matched to a gene; V was cut back by 6 bases and J by 3 bases. Germline CDR1 reads SGHAT; CDR2 reads FQNNGV. The CDR3 here is CASSSRDRVYNEQFF. The CDR3 nucleotides read TGTGCCAGCAGTTCCCGGGACAGGGTCTACAATGAGCAGTTCTTC.

The chain couples TRBV10-1 to TRBJ2-1; 7 nucleotides align to TRBD1. Losses at the gene ends were 3 bases for V and 9 bases for J; bases not matched to a gene: 14. The CDR3 totals 16 residues. Germline values: CDR1 WNHNN, CDR2 SYGVQD (reference sequence). DNA for the CDR3: TGCGCCAGCAGTGACCAAAACCGACAGGGTCGTGGTGAGCAGTTCTTC. Translating it yields CASSDQNRQGRGEQFF.

The rearrangement joins TRBV18 to TRBJ2-7, with D tentatively TRBD1 (5 bases). Germline V gene sequence: CDR1 KGHSH, CDR2 LQKENI. V lost 7 bases and J lost 7, with 17 bases in between. The CDR3 runs 13 residues. The CDR3 region is CASFPSRGWEQYF. For the CDR3, the DNA is TGTGCCAGCTTCCCGAGTAGGGGTTGGGAGCAGTACTTC. Full variable domain (rest looked up from reference TRBV18 and TRBJ2-7): NAGVMQNPRHLVRRRGQEARLRCSPMKGHSHVYWYRQLPEEGLKFMVYLQKENIIDESGMPKERFSAEFPKEGPSILRIQQVVRGDSAAYFCASFPSRGWEQYFGPGTRLTVT.

The chain links TRBV5-4 to TRBJ2-7; tentatively, D is TRBD1 (6 bases). Germline CDR1 is SGHNT and CDR2 is YYREEE (reference sequence). The CDR3 consists of 13 residues. The V end was cut by 4 bases, the J end by 2 bases, with 10 bases between. The CDR3 DNA reads TGTGCCAGCAGCACCGGGACAACCTACGAGCAGTACTTC. Translation gives CASSTGTTYEQYF.

This clone is a singleton in its sample. V is TRBV21-1 and J is TRBJ2-7. TRBV21-1 is shown as a pseudogene. The CDR3 contains 12 residues. CDR3 in DNA: TGTGCCAGCAGCACATTTACGCCGGAGCAGTACTTC. This sequence encodes CASSTFTPEQYF.

This rearrangement joins TRBV30 to TRBJ2-5, with D perhaps matching TRBD1 (5 bases). Looked up from germline, CDR1 is GTSNPN and CDR2 is SVGIG (reference sequence). The CDR3 is 15 residues long. Trimming shortened V by 0 bases and J by 2 bases, and 13 bases separated the two germline ends. The CDR3 region is CAWSVLTGRQETQYF. The CDR3 nucleotides are TGTGCCTGGAGTGTACTAACAGGCAGACAAGAGACCCAGTACTTC.

The chain employs TRBV2 and TRBJ1-5, with no clear D. The CDR3 runs to 13 residues. The germline CDR1 and CDR2 sequences are SNHLY and FYNNEI. V shed 11 bases and J shed 6 bases, with 17 bases lying between them. Here the CDR3 reads CAGGNAASQPQHF. The DNA for the CDR3 is TGTGCCGGAGGGAACGCCGCTTCTCAGCCCCAGCATTTT.

This clone was seen just once. J is TRBJ2-5 and V is TRBV10-3; 9 bases are a match to TRBD1. In germline, CDR1 is ENHRY, CDR2 SYGVKD. V was clipped by 2 bases and J by 5 bases; unmatched bases: 3. The CDR3 contains 14 residues. The CDR3 loop is CAISEGGTGETQYF. CDR3 bases: TGTGCCATCAGTGAGGGAGGGACAGGGGAGACCCAGTACTTC.